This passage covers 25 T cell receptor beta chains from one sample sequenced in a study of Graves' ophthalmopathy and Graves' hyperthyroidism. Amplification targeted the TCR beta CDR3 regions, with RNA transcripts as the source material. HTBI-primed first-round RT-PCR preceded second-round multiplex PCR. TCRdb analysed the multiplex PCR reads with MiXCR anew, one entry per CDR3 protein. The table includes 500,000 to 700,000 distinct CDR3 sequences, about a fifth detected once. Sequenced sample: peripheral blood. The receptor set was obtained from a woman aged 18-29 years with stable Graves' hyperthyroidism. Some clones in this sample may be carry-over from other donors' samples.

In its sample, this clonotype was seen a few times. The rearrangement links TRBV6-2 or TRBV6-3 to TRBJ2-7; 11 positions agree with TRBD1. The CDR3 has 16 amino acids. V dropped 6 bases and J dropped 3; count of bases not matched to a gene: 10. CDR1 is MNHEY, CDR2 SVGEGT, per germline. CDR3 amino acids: CASSYERDRGNYEQYF. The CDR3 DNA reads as TGTGCCAGCAGCTACGAACGGGACAGGGGGAACTACGAGCAGTACTTC.

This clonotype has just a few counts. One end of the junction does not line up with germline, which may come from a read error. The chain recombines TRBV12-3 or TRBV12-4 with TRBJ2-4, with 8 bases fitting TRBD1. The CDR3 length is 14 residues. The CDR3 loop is CASRNDRGWGIKYF. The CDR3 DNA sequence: TGTGCCAGCAGGAACGACAGGGGCTGGGGCATTAAGTACTTC.

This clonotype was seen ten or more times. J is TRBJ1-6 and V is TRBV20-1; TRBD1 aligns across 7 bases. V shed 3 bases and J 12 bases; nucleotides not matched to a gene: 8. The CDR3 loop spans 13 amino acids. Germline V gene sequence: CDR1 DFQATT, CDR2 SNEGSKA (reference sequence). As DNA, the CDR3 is TGCAGTGCTAGGAAGCAGGGGGTACGACCCCTCCACTTT. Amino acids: CSARKQGVRPLHF.

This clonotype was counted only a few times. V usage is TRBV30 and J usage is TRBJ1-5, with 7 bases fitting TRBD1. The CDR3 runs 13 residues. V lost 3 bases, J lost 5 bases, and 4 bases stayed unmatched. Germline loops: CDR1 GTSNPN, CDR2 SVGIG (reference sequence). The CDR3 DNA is TGTGCCTGGAGCATTACAGGGGATCAGCCCCAGCATTTT. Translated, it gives CAWSITGDQPQHF. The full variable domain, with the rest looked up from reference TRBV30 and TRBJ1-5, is SQTIHQWPATLVQPVGSPLSLECTVEGTSNPNLYWYRQAAGRGLQLLFYSVGIGQISSEVPQNLSASRPQDRQFILSSKKLLLSDSGFYLCAWSITGDQPQHFGDGTRLSIL.

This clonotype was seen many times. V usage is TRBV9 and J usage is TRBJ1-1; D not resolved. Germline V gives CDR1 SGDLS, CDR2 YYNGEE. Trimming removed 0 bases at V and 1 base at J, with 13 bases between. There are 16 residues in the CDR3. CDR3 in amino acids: CASSVATGGGNTEAFF. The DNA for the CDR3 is TGTGCCAGCAGCGTAGCTACGGGAGGCGGGAACACTGAAGCTTTCTTT.

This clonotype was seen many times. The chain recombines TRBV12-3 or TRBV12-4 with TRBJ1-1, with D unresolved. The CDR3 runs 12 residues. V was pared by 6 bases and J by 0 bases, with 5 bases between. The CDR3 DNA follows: TGTGCCAGCAGCACCTTGAACACTGAAGCTTTCTTT. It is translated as CASSTLNTEAFF.

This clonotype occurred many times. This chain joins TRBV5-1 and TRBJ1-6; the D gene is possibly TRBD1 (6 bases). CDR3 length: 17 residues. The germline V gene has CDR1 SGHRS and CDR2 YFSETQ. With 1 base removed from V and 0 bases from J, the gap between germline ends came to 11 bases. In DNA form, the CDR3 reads TGCGCCAGCAGCTTGCAGGGGTCGAGCTCCTATAATTCACCCCTCCACTTT. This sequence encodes CASSLQGSSSYNSPLHF.

The CDR3 reads CATSKGTGWVETQYF. CDR3 DNA: TGTGCCACCAGCAAAGGGACAGGGTGGGTGGAGACCCAGTACTTC. The genes are TRBV15 and TRBJ2-5; 9 nucleotides line up with TRBD1. V was pared by 4 bases and J by 5 bases, with 8 bases of the junction left unmatched. Looked up from germline, CDR1 is LNHNV and CDR2 is YYDKDF (reference sequence). The CDR3 contains 15 residues.

In nucleotides, the CDR3 is TGTGCCAGCAGTACCCTCATGGGGAGGGCCGTAGGGCATGGCTACACCTTC. Its protein product is CASSTLMGRAVGHGYTF. This rearrangement joins TRBV27 to TRBJ1-2; D unresolved. The V end was cut by 5 bases, the J end by 6 bases, with 25 bases between. The CDR3 sequence is 17 residues long. Germline CDR1 reads MNHEY; CDR2 reads SMNVEV (reference sequence).

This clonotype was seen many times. CDR3 nucleotide sequence: TGCAGTGCTAGTTGGACCCCTCTTGGGACTGAAGCTTTCTTT. It yields the protein CSASWTPLGTEAFF. The gene calls are TRBV20-1 and TRBJ1-1; D gene uncertain. The CDR3 covers 14 residues. Trimming cost V 3 bases and J 5 bases, with 16 bases left between them. Germline V gene lookup returns CDR1 DFQATT and CDR2 SNEGSKA (reference sequence).

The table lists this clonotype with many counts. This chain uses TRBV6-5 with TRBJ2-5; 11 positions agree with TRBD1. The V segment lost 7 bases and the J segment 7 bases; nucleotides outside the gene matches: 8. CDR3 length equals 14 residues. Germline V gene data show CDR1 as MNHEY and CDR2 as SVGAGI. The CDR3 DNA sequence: TGTGCCAGCACCGAAATGGGACAGGGGGGGACCCAGTACTTC. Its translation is CASTEMGQGGTQYF.

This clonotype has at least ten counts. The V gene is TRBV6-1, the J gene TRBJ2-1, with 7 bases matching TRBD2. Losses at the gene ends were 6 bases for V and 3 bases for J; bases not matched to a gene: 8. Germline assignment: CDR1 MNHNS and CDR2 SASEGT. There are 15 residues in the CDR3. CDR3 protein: CASRSREWRYNEQFF. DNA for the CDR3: TGTGCCAGCAGATCGCGGGAGTGGCGCTACAATGAGCAGTTCTTC.

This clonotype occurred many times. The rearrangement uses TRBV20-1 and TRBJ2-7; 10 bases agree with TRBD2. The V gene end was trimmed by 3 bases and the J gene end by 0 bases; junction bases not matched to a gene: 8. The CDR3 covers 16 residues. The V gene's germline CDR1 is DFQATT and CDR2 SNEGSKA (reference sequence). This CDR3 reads CSARLAGARSSYEQYF. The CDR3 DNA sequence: TGCAGTGCTAGGCTAGCGGGAGCGAGGAGCTCCTACGAGCAGTACTTC.

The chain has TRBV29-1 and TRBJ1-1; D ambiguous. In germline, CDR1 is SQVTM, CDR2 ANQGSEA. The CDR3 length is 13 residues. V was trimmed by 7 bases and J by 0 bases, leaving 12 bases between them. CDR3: CSGRVGLNTEAFF. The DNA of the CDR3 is TGCAGCGGTAGAGTCGGGTTGAACACTGAAGCTTTCTTT.

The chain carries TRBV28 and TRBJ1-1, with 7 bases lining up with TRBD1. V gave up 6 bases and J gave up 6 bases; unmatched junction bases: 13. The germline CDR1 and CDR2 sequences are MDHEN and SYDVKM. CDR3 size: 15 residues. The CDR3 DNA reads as TGTGCCAGCAGGGATTGGGACAGAAGGGCCGCTGAAGCTTTCTTT. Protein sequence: CASRDWDRRAAEAFF.

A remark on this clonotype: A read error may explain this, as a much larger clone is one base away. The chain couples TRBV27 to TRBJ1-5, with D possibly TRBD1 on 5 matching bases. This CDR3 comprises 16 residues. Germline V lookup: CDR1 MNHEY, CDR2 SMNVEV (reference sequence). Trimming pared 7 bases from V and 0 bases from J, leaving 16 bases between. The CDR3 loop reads CASILRRQSSNQPQHF. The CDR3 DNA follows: TGTGCCAGCATCCTCCGGAGACAGTCTAGCAATCAGCCCCAGCATTTT.

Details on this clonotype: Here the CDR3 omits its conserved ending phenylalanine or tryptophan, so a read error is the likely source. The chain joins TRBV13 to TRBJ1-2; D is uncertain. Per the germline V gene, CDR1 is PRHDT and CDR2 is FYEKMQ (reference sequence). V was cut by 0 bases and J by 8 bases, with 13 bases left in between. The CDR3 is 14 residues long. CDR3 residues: CASSLGPGPRGYTY. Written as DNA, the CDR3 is TGTGCCAGCAGCTTAGGCCCCGGGCCCAGGGGCTACACCTAC.

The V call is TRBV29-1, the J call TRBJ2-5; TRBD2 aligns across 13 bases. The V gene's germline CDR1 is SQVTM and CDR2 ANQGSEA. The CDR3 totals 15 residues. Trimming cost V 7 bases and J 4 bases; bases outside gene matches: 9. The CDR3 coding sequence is TGCAGCGGTGTTACTAGCGGGAGGGCCGGAGAGACCCAGTACTTC. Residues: CSGVTSGRAGETQYF.

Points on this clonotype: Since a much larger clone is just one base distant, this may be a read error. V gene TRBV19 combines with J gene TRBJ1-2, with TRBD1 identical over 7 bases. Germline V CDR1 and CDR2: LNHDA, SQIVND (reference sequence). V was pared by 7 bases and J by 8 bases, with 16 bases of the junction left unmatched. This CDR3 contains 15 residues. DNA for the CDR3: TGTGCCAGTATGACTACGCCGGGACAGCATGGGGGCTACACCTTC. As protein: CASMTTPGQHGGYTF.

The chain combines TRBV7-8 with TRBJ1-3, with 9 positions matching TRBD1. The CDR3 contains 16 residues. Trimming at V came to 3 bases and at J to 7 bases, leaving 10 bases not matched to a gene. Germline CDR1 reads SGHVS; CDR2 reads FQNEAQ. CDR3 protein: CASSFARDREGNTIYF. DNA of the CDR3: TGTGCCAGCAGCTTTGCCCGGGACAGGGAGGGTAACACCATATATTTT.

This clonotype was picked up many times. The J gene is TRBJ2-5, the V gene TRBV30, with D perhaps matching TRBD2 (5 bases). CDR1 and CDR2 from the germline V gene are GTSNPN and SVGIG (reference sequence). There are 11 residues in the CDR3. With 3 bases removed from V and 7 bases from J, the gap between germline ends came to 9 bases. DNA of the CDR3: TGTGCCTGGAGCGATGAGGGGACCCAGTACTTC. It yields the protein CAWSDEGTQYF. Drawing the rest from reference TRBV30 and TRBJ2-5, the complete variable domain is SQTIHQWPATLVQPVGSPLSLECTVEGTSNPNLYWYRQAAGRGLQLLFYSVGIGQISSEVPQNLSASRPQDRQFILSSKKLLLSDSGFYLCAWSDEGTQYFGPGTRLLVL.

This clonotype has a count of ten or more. Here the CDR3 reads CASSLSTGGLGYGYTF. CDR3 sequence (DNA): TGTGCCAGCAGTTTATCGACCGGGGGGCTCGGCTATGGCTACACCTTC. The chain is built from TRBV27 and TRBJ1-2; TRBD1 might be the D (6 bases). Trimming removed 0 bases from V and 4 bases from J, with 15 bases in between. The CDR3 has 16 residues. Germline CDR1 MNHEY, CDR2 SMNVEV (reference sequence).

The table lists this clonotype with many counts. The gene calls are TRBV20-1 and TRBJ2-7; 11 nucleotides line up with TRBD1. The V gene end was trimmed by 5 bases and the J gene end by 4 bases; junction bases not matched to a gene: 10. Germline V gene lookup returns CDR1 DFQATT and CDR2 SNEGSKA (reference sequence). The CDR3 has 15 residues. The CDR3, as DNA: TGCAGTGCTGGCGCCGGGACAGGGGGACTATACGAGCAGTACTTC. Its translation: CSAGAGTGGLYEQYF.

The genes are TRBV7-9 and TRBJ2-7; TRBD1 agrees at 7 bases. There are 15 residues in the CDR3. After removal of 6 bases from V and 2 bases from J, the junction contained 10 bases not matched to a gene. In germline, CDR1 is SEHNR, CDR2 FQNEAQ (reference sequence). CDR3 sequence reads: CASSPFGQATYEQYF. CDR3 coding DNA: TGTGCCAGCAGTCCTTTTGGACAGGCTACCTACGAGCAGTACTTC.

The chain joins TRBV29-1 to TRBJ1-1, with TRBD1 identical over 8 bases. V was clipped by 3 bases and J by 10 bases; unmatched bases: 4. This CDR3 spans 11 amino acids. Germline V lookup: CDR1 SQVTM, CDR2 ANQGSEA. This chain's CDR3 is CSVDRGQRAFF. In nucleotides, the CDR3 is TGCAGCGTTGACAGGGGGCAACGAGCTTTCTTT.